These 22 T cell receptor beta chains were sequenced from one sample in a study of naive and memory T cell subsets (dated by TCRdb to the late 2010s). The receptor library was made with UMI-ligation and nested PCR. The sample was run on an Illumina MiSeq. The ligated cDNA was amplified in four rounds of PCR with nested alpha and beta constant region primers together with the SP2 primer. Using fastp trimming at Q25 and MiXCR clonotype assembly, TCRdb reanalyzed the public sequencing data and kept in-frame beta chains. CDR3 protein sequences are deduplicated, and each keeps its most common genes and DNA. The sample table shows over 20,000 distinct CDR3 sequences, and over 4% are seen once. 7.4% of the sample rests with the top ten. The study reported a robust and sensitive protocol to amplify, sequence and analyze TCRs, based on 3' ligation of a UMI-containing oligonucleotide to TCR cDNA. Sequencing was done on a sample of blood. Receptors were obtained from an adult in good health.

The table lists this clonotype with many counts. This chain joins TRBV24-1 and TRBJ2-1; D not resolved. CDR1 is KGHDR, CDR2 SFDVKD, per germline. V was shortened by 2 bases and J by 0 bases, with 13 bases between the two germline ends. CDR3 length: 17 residues. Written as DNA, the CDR3 is TGTGCCACCAGTGATTCAAAACTAATGAACTCCTACAATGAGCAGTTCTTC. Translated: CATSDSKLMNSYNEQFF.

This clonotype was observed a few times. This chain links TRBV13 with TRBJ2-2; unclear D gene. V was clipped by 1 base and J by 6 bases, with 6 bases between them. This CDR3 region has 13 residues. Germline V gene lookup returns CDR1 PRHDT and CDR2 FYEKMQ (reference sequence). This chain's CDR3 is CASSLVLPGELFF. As DNA, the CDR3 is TGTGCCAGCAGCTTAGTACTCCCCGGGGAGCTGTTTTTT.

This clonotype was seen ten or more times. This chain uses TRBV20-1 with TRBJ2-7; tentative D call: TRBD1 (7 bases). This CDR3 is built from 14 residues. V lost 6 bases, J lost 0 bases, and 15 bases lay in between. Germline V gene sequence: CDR1 DFQATT, CDR2 SNEGSKA (reference sequence). CDR3 protein: CSARGTEVSYEQYF. The DNA for the CDR3 is TGCAGTGCCCGCGGGACAGAGGTCTCCTACGAGCAGTACTTC.

The genes are TRBV21-1 and TRBJ2-1; TRBD2 is the table's D call, not checked against the DNA. TRBV21-1 is a pseudogene locus. This CDR3 is 16 amino acids long. The CDR3 DNA sequence: TGTGCCACCAGCGGGAGACTCTCCCTTGAGGATAATGAGCAGTTCTTC. This codes for CATSGRLSLEDNEQFF.

In its sample, this clonotype was seen a few times. V usage is TRBV25-1 and J usage is TRBJ2-5; D is undetermined. The CDR3 is made up of 14 amino acids. The ends were cut back, 6 bases at V and 3 bases at J, with 14 bases in the middle. Germline V gene data show CDR1 as MGHDK and CDR2 as SYGVNS. CDR3 DNA: TGTGCCAGCAGCCATTTATTGGGAAAAGAGACCCAGTACTTC. This codes for CASSHLLGKETQYF.

This clonotype was observed at least ten times. This chain links TRBV19 with TRBJ2-2; D ambiguous. The CDR3 contains 14 residues. Germline lookup yields CDR1 LNHDA and CDR2 SQIVND (reference sequence). The V end lost 2 bases, the J end lost 7 bases, and 11 bases lay between the germline ends. DNA for the CDR3: TGTGCCAGTAGTATAAGAGGATCTAACGGGGAGCTGTTTTTT. Protein sequence: CASSIRGSNGELFF.

At least ten counts were recorded for this clonotype. The chain joins TRBV7-2 to TRBJ1-1; D uncertain. Trimming left V 1 base short and J 7 bases short, with 7 bases between. Germline values: CDR1 SGHTA, CDR2 FQGNSA. The CDR3 runs to 12 residues. CDR3 coding DNA: TGTGCCAGCAGCTTAGGGGTGGTTGAAGCTTTCTTT. It translates to CASSLGVVEAFF.

The table lists this clonotype with many counts. CDR3 bases: TGCGCCAGCAGCTTGGGGACAGCAGATACGCAGTATTTT. Its translation is CASSLGTADTQYF. The chain combines TRBV5-1 with TRBJ2-3; possibly TRBD1 for D (6 bases). V dropped 0 bases and J dropped 4 bases, with 6 bases sitting between them. The germline CDR1 and CDR2 sequences are SGHRS and YFSETQ. The CDR3 runs 13 residues.

This clonotype occurred many times. The chain employs TRBV19 and TRBJ2-2; the D gene is possibly TRBD1 (6 bases). Germline-derived CDR1 and CDR2 are LNHDA and SQIVND (reference sequence). The CDR3 totals 18 residues. V was trimmed by 5 bases and J by 6 bases, leaving 25 bases between them. The CDR3 DNA is TGTGCCAGTAGTTACCCGACATGGGGACAATCAGACGCCGGGGAGCTGTTTTTT. Translated: CASSYPTWGQSDAGELFF.

The sample holds many counts of this clonotype. This chain links TRBV12-3 or TRBV12-4 with TRBJ2-1; 13 nucleotides agree with TRBD2. With 3 bases clipped from V and 8 bases from J, the junction kept 4 bases outside the gene matches. This CDR3 region has 15 residues. DNA of the CDR3: TGTGCCAGCAGTTTCGTAACTAGCGGGAGGGATGAGCAGTTCTTC. Its translation is CASSFVTSGRDEQFF.

Ten or more counts support this clonotype. The chain recombines TRBV7-9 with TRBJ1-2; D gene unclear. The CDR3 has 15 amino acids. Trimming stripped 5 bases from V and 14 bases from J, with 27 bases between. CDR1 is SEHNR, CDR2 FQNEAQ, per germline (reference sequence). In DNA form, the CDR3 reads TGTGCCAGCAGCCTAGATGGTGGCAGGTCCGTAGGAGGGACCTTC. Its protein product is CASSLDGGRSVGGTF.

Notes on this clonotype: A much larger clone lies one base from this, so it may be a read error. The CDR3 does not close with the conserved phenylalanine or tryptophan, likely indicating a read error. V usage is TRBV20-1 and J usage is TRBJ2-1; 11 positions match TRBD2. V was pared by 6 bases and J by 3 bases, with 4 bases of the junction left unmatched. The germline V gene has CDR1 DFQATT and CDR2 SNEGSKA (reference sequence). This CDR3 is built from 14 residues. DNA of the CDR3: TGCAGTGCAACCGGACTAGCGGGCTACAATGAGCAGTTCCTC. This codes for CSATGLAGYNEQFL.

Ten or more counts support this clonotype. V is TRBV25-1 and J is TRBJ2-3; tentative D call: TRBD1 (5 bases). Trimming left V 1 base short and J 4 bases short, with 6 bases between. The CDR3 has 13 amino acids. The germline V gene encodes CDR1 MGHDK and CDR2 SYGVNS. CDR3 amino acids: CASSESGSDTQYF. As DNA, the CDR3 is TGTGCCAGCAGTGAATCAGGGTCAGATACGCAGTATTTT.

This clonotype was picked up many times. J is TRBJ2-1 and V is TRBV28, with unresolved D. Between the trimmed V and J ends, which lost 1 base and 0 bases, there was a span of 13 bases. The CDR3 is made up of 17 amino acids. Germline CDR1 and CDR2: MDHEN and SYDVKM. As DNA, the CDR3 is TGTGCCAGCAGTTTATACCGCCTAGAGGTCTCCTACAATGAGCAGTTCTTC. Its protein product is CASSLYRLEVSYNEQFF.

This clonotype came up many times. This rearrangement joins TRBV7-9 to TRBJ1-2, with D hard to call. CDR1 and CDR2 from the germline V gene are SEHNR and FQNEAQ (reference sequence). The CDR3 sequence is 17 residues long. V was cut by 3 bases and J by 4 bases, with 21 bases left in between. CDR3 region: CASSLGSVGLDPYGYTF. The CDR3 DNA sequence: TGTGCCAGCAGCTTGGGCTCCGTAGGACTCGACCCCTATGGCTACACCTTC. Full variable domain (rest looked up from reference TRBV7-9 and TRBJ1-2): DTGVSQNPRHKITKRGQNVTFRCDPISEHNRLYWYRQTLGQGPEFLTYFQNEAQLEKSRLLSDRFSAERPKGSFSTLEIQRTEQGDSAMYLCASSLGSVGLDPYGYTFGSGTRLTVV.

The sample holds many counts of this clonotype. The J gene is TRBJ1-3, the V gene TRBV9; the D is unclear. Trimming removed 3 bases at V and 0 bases at J, with 10 bases between. The CDR3 runs 15 residues. Germline V gene sequence: CDR1 SGDLS, CDR2 YYNGEE. The CDR3 protein is CASSGDWSSGNTIYF. CDR3 nucleotide sequence: TGTGCCAGCAGCGGCGACTGGAGCTCTGGAAACACCATATATTTT. Full variable domain (rest looked up from reference TRBV9 and TRBJ1-3): DSGVTQTPKHLITATGQRVTLRCSPRSGDLSVYWYQQSLDQGLQFLIQYYNGEERAKGNILERFSAQQFPDLHSELNLSSLELGDSALYFCASSGDWSSGNTIYFGEGSWLTVV.

This clonotype was observed at least ten times. V is TRBV29-1 and J is TRBJ2-1; unclear D gene. The V and J ends lost 4 bases and 1 base respectively, with 11 bases between them. This CDR3 comprises 14 residues. Germline lookup yields CDR1 SQVTM and CDR2 ANQGSEA. The CDR3 sequence: CSVVFGSSYNEQFF. CDR3 nucleotides: TGCAGCGTTGTTTTCGGGTCTTCCTACAATGAGCAGTTCTTC.

This clonotype was counted many times. One end of the junction is discordant with germline, which a read error may explain. V usage is TRBV7-7 and J usage is TRBJ1-5; 9 positions match TRBD1. Germline values: CDR1 SSHAT, CDR2 FNYEAQ (reference sequence). The CDR3 length is 13 residues. CDR3 coding DNA: TGTGCTAGCAGCGTGGACAGGGGAGGGCCCCAGCATTTT. Its translation is CASSVDRGGPQHF. Filled out from reference TRBV7-7 and TRBJ1-5, the complete variable domain reads GAGVSQSPRYKVTKRGQDVTLRCDPISSHATLYWYQQALGQGPEFLTYFNYEAQPDKSGLPSDRFSAERPEGSISTLTIQRTEQRDSAMYRCASSVDRGGPQHFGDGTRLSIL.

This clonotype was seen repeatedly, ten times or more. The chain recombines TRBV18 with TRBJ1-2; the match to TRBD1 covers 9 bases. CDR3 length: 16 residues. Germline CDR1 and CDR2: KGHSH and LQKENI. Trimming took 0 bases from V and 3 from J; bases not matched to a gene: 5. This chain's CDR3 is CASSPPLTGGYYGYTF. In DNA form, the CDR3 reads TGTGCCAGCTCACCACCCTTAACAGGGGGCTACTATGGCTACACCTTC.

This clonotype was recorded at least ten times. This chain links TRBV6-5 with TRBJ2-5, with D uncertain. V lost 6 bases and J 2 bases, leaving 10 bases between the germline ends. Looked up from germline, CDR1 is MNHEY and CDR2 is SVGAGI. The CDR3 is 13 amino acids. CDR3 nucleotide sequence: TGTGCCAGCAGCTACACCGTACAAGAGACCCAGTACTTC. It specifies CASSYTVQETQYF.

The rearrangement joins TRBV29-1 to TRBJ1-3, with TRBD1 identical over 8 bases. Germline CDR1 is SQVTM and CDR2 is ANQGSEA. J was trimmed by 0 bases and V by 7 bases; bases with no gene match: 8. There are 15 residues in the CDR3. The CDR3 bases are TGCAGCGCATGGACAGGGACCTACTCTGGAAACACCATATATTTT. It is translated as CSAWTGTYSGNTIYF. Full variable domain (rest looked up from reference TRBV29-1 and TRBJ1-3): SAVISQKPSRDICQRGTSLTIQCQVDSQVTMMFWYRQQPGQSLTLIATANQGSEATYESGFVIDKFPISRPNLTFSTLTVSNMSPEDSSIYLCSAWTGTYSGNTIYFGEGSWLTVV.

This clonotype was picked up many times. The chain uses TRBV13 and TRBJ2-3; D remains unclear. V was shortened by 2 bases and J by 1 base, with 10 bases between the two germline ends. Germline V gene data show CDR1 as PRHDT and CDR2 as FYEKMQ (reference sequence). The CDR3 has 15 residues. The CDR3 DNA is TGTGCCAGCAGCTTATCTCCCCGGGGCACAGATACGCAGTATTTT. Translated: CASSLSPRGTDTQYF. Full variable domain (outside the CDR3, taken from reference TRBV13 and TRBJ2-3): AAGVIQSPRHLIKEKRETATLKCYPIPRHDTVYWYQQGPGQDPQFLISFYEKMQSDKGSIPDRFSAQQFSDYHSELNMSSLELGDSALYFCASSLSPRGTDTQYFGPGTRLTVL.